The 5 T cell receptor beta chains given below trace back to one sample, sequenced in a study of T cells in Graves' hyperthyroidism and ophthalmopathy (dated by TCRdb to 2018 to 2020). The library was generated by multiplex PCR. The run used an Illumina HiSeq 2000. The TCR beta CDR3 regions were amplified from RNA transcripts. The first round of RT-PCR for the TCR CDR3 was performed with the HTBI primer set and the Qiagen OneStep RT-PCR kit. Through fastp at Q25 and MiXCR, TCRdb rebuilt clones from the public reads, retaining in-frame beta chains. Here each entry gathers all rows of one CDR3 protein and keeps the most common genes and DNA. This sample has approximately 740,000 distinct CDR3 sequences in its table, and 11% to 15% of those were observed once. The leading ten clones occupy roughly a tenth of the sample. The sequencing input was blood. The receptors shown here come from a woman under 30 with Graves' hyperthyroidism.

This clonotype turned up a few times. The chain uses TRBV7-2 and TRBJ1-4; D gene uncertain. V lost 5 bases and J 0 bases, leaving 13 bases between the germline ends. The germline V gene encodes CDR1 SGHTA and CDR2 FQGNSA. This CDR3 contains 16 residues. CDR3 coding DNA: TGTGCCAGCAGCCCCAGCCGGTGGGCAACTAATGAAAAACTGTTTTTT. Translating gives CASSPSRWATNEKLFF.

V is TRBV20-1 and J is TRBJ2-5; 7 bases align to TRBD2. V dropped 5 bases and J dropped 13; count of bases not matched to a gene: 16. The CDR3 consists of 13 residues. Germline V gene data show CDR1 as DFQATT and CDR2 as SNEGSKA (reference sequence). The CDR3 reads CSASHRGGGHGYF. The CDR3 bases are TGCAGTGCTTCGCACCGGGGCGGGGGTCACGGGTACTTC.

A word on this clonotype: A junction end diverges from the germline sequence, so it may reflect a read error. The chain couples TRBV18 to TRBJ2-1; 15 nucleotides agree with TRBD2. Germline values: CDR1 KGHSH, CDR2 LQKENI. The CDR3 contains 17 residues. The CDR3 nucleotides are TGTGCCAGCTCATCCGGACTAGCGGGAGGGAGTTACAATGAGCAGTCCTTC. Its translation: CASSSGLAGGSYNEQSF.

This clonotype was counted only a few times. The chain is built from TRBV27 and TRBJ1-2, with 8 nucleotides matching TRBD1. From germline, CDR1 is MNHEY and CDR2 SMNVEV (reference sequence). This CDR3 is 17 amino acids long. The ends lost 6 bases at V and 0 bases at J; junction bases unmatched: 12. The CDR3 DNA reads TGTGCCAGCAGCTTTCTTAGGACAGGGAATTCTAACTATGGCTACACCTTC. It yields the protein CASSFLRTGNSNYGYTF.

CDR3 residues: CACDSSGTGELFF. DNA for the CDR3: TGTGCCTGTGACAGTTCCGGGACCGGGGAGCTGTTTTTT. This sequence joins TRBV30 and TRBJ2-2; D possibly corresponds to TRBD1 (5 bases). Trimming cost V 6 bases and J 5 bases, with 13 bases left between them. The CDR3 contains 13 residues. Germline V lookup: CDR1 GTSNPN, CDR2 SVGIG (reference sequence).